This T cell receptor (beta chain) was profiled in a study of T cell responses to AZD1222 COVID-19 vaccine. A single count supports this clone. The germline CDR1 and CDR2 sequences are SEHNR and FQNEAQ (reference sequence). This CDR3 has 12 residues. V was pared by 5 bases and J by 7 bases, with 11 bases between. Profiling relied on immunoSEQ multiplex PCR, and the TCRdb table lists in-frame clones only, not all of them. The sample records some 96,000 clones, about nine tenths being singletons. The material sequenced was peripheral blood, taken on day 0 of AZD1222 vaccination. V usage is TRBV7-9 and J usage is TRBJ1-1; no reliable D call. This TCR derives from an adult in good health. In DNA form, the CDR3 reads TGTGCCAGCAGCCCCGGTCAGAGTGAAGCTTTCTTT. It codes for CASSPGQSEAFF.